The clone carrying this T cell receptor (beta chain) showed up just a few times. The antigen remains undetermined. Germline CDR1 is WNHNN and CDR2 is SYGVQD (reference sequence). There are 13 residues in the CDR3. The germline V and J ends were trimmed by 4 bases and 7 bases, with 8 bases remaining between them. This entry comes from a study of T cells in localized non-small cell lung cancer. Study results and caveats: Measurement of T cell clonality placed uninvolved adjacent lung highest, above the level in tumor. Greater blood T cell density accompanied longer overall survival.

Libraries were prepared by immunoSEQ multiplex PCR; TCRdb keeps only in-frame clonotypes and omits some of them. The table includes around 9,200 clones, about nine tenths detected once. The specimen comprised peripheral blood, sampled before any cancer treatment. This clonotype originated in an older female donor with stage II squamous cell lung carcinoma. The chain recombines TRBV10-1 with TRBJ1-6; D perhaps matches TRBD1 (5 bases). The CDR3 sequence: CASSARENSPLHF. CDR3 nucleotides: TGCGCCAGCAGTGCCAGGGAAAATTCACCCCTCCACTTT.